Below are 12 T cell receptor beta chains sequenced from a single sample in a study of control samples from healthy donors and cancer patients. Produced via immunoSEQ multiplex PCR; TCRdb's table is partial and in-frame only. The profile shows under 450,000 clones, around 90% of them singletons. The sample was PBMCs. The receptors were gathered from a man between 40 and 49 years old with head and neck cancer.

The chain employs TRBV7-3 and TRBJ2-3, with 10 bases that match TRBD2. CDR3 size: 15 residues. The germline gives CDR1 SGHTA, CDR2 FQGTGA. V trimming: 4 bases; J trimming: 2 bases; junction bases outside the gene matches: 3. Here the CDR3 DNA reads TGTGCCAGCAGCTCCAGCGGGGGGGACACAGATACGCAGTATTTT. Protein product: CASSSSGGDTDTQYF.

The J gene is TRBJ2-7, the V gene TRBV28; the D is unclear. Germline CDR1 reads MDHEN; CDR2 reads SYDVKM. V lost 3 bases, J lost 3 bases, and 12 bases lay in between. CDR3 length equals 14 residues. CDR3: CASSLGRVFYEQYF. CDR3 nucleotide sequence: TGTGCCAGCAGTTTGGGCCGTGTCTTCTACGAGCAGTACTTC.

Worth noting for this clone: Other DNA sequences in this specimen translate into the identical CDR3. The genes are TRBV7-2 and TRBJ1-2, with TRBD1 identical over 9 bases. Germline V lookup: CDR1 SGHTA, CDR2 FQGNSA. The CDR3 runs to 15 residues. Trimming cost V 0 bases and J 2 bases; bases outside gene matches: 1. The CDR3 DNA is TGTGCCAGCAGCTTAGCCGGGACAGGGAACTATGGCTACACCTTC. Translating it yields CASSLAGTGNYGYTF. Full variable domain (outside the CDR3, taken from reference TRBV7-2 and TRBJ1-2): GAGVSQSPSNKVTEKGKDVELRCDPISGHTALYWYRQSLGQGLEFLIYFQGNSAPDKSGLPSDRFSAERTGGSVSTLTIQRTQQEDSAVYLCASSLAGTGNYGYTFGSGTRLTVV.

The genes are TRBV30 and TRBJ1-5; no definite D call. The CDR3 covers 14 residues. V lost 0 bases and J 6 bases, leaving 12 bases between the germline ends. Germline V gene data show CDR1 as GTSNPN and CDR2 as SVGIG (reference sequence). CDR3 coding DNA: TGTGCCTGGAGTGTCCGGACTGAGCTTCAGCCCCAGCATTTT. Its translation is CAWSVRTELQPQHF.

This chain links TRBV6-5 with TRBJ2-5; 8 bases match TRBD2. Germline CDR1 and CDR2: MNHEY and SVGAGI. J was trimmed by 2 bases and V by 2 bases; bases with no gene match: 4. The CDR3 sequence is 15 residues long. The CDR3 DNA reads as TGTGCCAGCAGTTACGGCGGGGGGCGTCAAGAGACCCAGTACTTC. Translated: CASSYGGGRQETQYF.

V gene TRBV10-2 combines with J gene TRBJ2-5, with 10 bases identical to TRBD1. The CDR3 has 15 amino acids. Germline CDR1 is WSHSY and CDR2 is SAAADI. The V segment lost 8 bases and the J segment 1 base; nucleotides outside the gene matches: 7. CDR3 amino acids: CASSTGTGVQETQYF. The CDR3 DNA follows: TGCGCCAGCTCAACCGGGACAGGGGTCCAAGAGACCCAGTACTTC.

The chain is built from TRBV10-1 and TRBJ2-2, with D tentatively TRBD1 or TRBD2 (5 bases each). The CDR3 spans 15 residues. Per germline, CDR1 WNHNN and CDR2 SYGVQD (reference sequence). Trimming cost V 2 bases and J 0 bases, with 7 bases left between them. The CDR3 bases are TGCGCCAGCAGTGAGGAGGGGTCGAACACCGGGGAGCTGTTTTTT. It translates to CASSEEGSNTGELFF.

This chain connects TRBV28 to TRBJ1-1, with TRBD1 identical over 8 bases. CDR3 length: 15 residues. V lost 8 bases, J lost 3 bases, and 11 bases stayed unmatched. Germline loops: CDR1 MDHEN, CDR2 SYDVKM. CDR3 amino acids: CASFLTGAWDTEAFF. The CDR3 nucleotides read TGTGCCAGCTTTTTGACAGGGGCGTGGGACACTGAAGCTTTCTTT.

The genes are TRBV19 and TRBJ1-4, with a tentative D call TRBD1 (5 bases). Trimming cost V 1 base and J 8 bases, with 14 bases left between them. The CDR3 runs 15 residues. Germline assignment: CDR1 LNHDA and CDR2 SQIVND (reference sequence). The CDR3 DNA reads as TGTGCCAGTAGTATAGCAGGACGGGGCGGGGAAAAACTGTTTTTT. Its translation is CASSIAGRGGEKLFF.

The rearrangement joins TRBV5-1 to TRBJ2-7; 7 nucleotides line up with TRBD1. CDR3 length equals 16 residues. Trimming removed 4 bases from V and 7 bases from J; junction bases left unmatched: 17. CDR1 is SGHRS, CDR2 YFSETQ, per germline. The CDR3 coding sequence is TGCGCCAGCAGCCCGGACGGACAGGTTCGGTCTAGGGAGCAGTACTTC. Translating it yields CASSPDGQVRSREQYF.

The chain has TRBV2 and TRBJ2-7, with 7 bases identical to TRBD2. V lost 5 bases to trimming and J lost 6 bases; unmatched junction nucleotides: 4. Germline V gives CDR1 SNHLY, CDR2 FYNNEI. The CDR3 runs 12 residues. The CDR3 nucleotides read TGTGCCAGCAGTACGGGACTACTCGAGCAGTACTTC. Translation: CASSTGLLEQYF.

This chain joins TRBV27 and TRBJ1-1; no clear D. Germline values: CDR1 MNHEY, CDR2 SMNVEV (reference sequence). The CDR3 length is 12 residues. V dropped 6 bases and J dropped 4 bases, with 9 bases sitting between them. The CDR3 protein is CASRALSTEAFF. In nucleotides, the CDR3 is TGTGCCAGCAGGGCATTGAGCACTGAAGCTTTCTTT.